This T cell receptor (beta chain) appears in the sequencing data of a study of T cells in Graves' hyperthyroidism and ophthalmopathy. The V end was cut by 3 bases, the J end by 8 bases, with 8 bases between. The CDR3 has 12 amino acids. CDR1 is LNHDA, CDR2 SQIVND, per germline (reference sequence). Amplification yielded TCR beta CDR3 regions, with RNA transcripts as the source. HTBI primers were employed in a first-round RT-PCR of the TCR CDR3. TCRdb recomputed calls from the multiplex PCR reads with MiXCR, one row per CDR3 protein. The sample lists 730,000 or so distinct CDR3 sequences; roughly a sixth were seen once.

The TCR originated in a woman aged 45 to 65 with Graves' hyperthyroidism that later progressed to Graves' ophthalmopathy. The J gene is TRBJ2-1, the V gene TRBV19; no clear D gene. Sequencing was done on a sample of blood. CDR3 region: CASSIGWDEQFF. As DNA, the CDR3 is TGTGCCAGTAGTATCGGGTGGGATGAGCAGTTCTTC. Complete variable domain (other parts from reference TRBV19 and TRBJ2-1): DGGITQSPKYLFRKEGQNVTLSCEQNLNHDAMYWYRQDPGQGLRLIYYSQIVNDFQKGDIAEGYSVSREKKESFPLTVTSAQKNPTAFYLCASSIGWDEQFFGPGTRLTVL.